This TCR beta chain was obtained from a study of cytomegalovirus exposure and HLA in healthy donors. As for the study in general: Later analysis reported that the 120 or so validation repertoires shared the platform of the roughly 710 first-cohort repertoires.

Germline CDR1 reads SGHTA; CDR2 reads FQGTGA. Trimming left V 3 bases short and J 8 bases short, with 11 bases between. This CDR3 region has 13 residues. Clones were sequenced by immunoSEQ multiplex PCR, and TCRdb holds only the in-frame ones, with some missing. The repertoire holds roughly 95,000 clones, 85% seen once, with 20% to 25% in the top ten. As regards this clone: Its antigen is not known.

The study, taken as a whole, reports: Researchers counted roughly 150 TCR beta chains as cytomegalovirus-associated. Most observed TCR sequences were rare, whereas some public TCRs were detected in many donors. Reported performance of the classifier showed diagnosis of cytomegalovirus status with high specificity and sensitivity.

V usage is TRBV7-3 and J usage is TRBJ2-1; D may be TRBD2 (7 bases). The TCR sequence derives from a young man in good health and CMV-seropositive. Sequenced: PBMCs. CDR3 bases: TGTGCCAGCAGCTTTGGGGGGGCGGATGAGCAGTTCTTC. Protein sequence: CASSFGGADEQFF.